The 29 T cell receptor beta chains presented below share a single source sample, sequenced in a study of blood T cells in healthy people across ages. A second PCR, run for roughly 7 to 12 cycles, used a sample-barcoded 5' primer plus a J-beta primer mix. TCRdb recomputed calls from the 5' RACE reads with MiXCR, one row per CDR3 protein. Among about 640,000 distinct CDR3 sequences listed, approximately 30% were seen once. Sequenced: blood. These receptors came from a woman at least 80 years old in good health.

The table lists this clonotype with a few counts. This chain connects TRBV7-2 to TRBJ1-5; no definite D call. V lost 0 bases and J 6 bases, leaving 18 bases between the germline ends. Germline V gene data show CDR1 as SGHTA and CDR2 as FQGNSA. This CDR3 is built from 17 residues. CDR3 bases: TGTGCCAGCAGCTTAGCATTCCGAGAAGAAGAAGGTCAGCCCCAGCATTTT. It encodes CASSLAFREEEGQPQHF.

J is TRBJ1-5 and V is TRBV12-3 or TRBV12-4; D not certain. Between the trimmed V and J ends, which lost 0 bases and 7 bases, there was a span of 7 bases. This CDR3 spans 13 amino acids. The CDR3 DNA sequence: TGTGCCAGCAGTTTAGCAGGATTGCAGCCCCAGCATTTT. It yields the protein CASSLAGLQPQHF.

This clonotype was picked up many times. The chain employs TRBV20-1 and TRBJ2-7; D is uncertain. V was shortened by 6 bases and J by 3 bases, with 9 bases between the two germline ends. CDR3 length: 11 residues. The germline V gene has CDR1 DFQATT and CDR2 SNEGSKA (reference sequence). The DNA for the CDR3 is TGCAGTGCCCCAAATGGCTACGAGCAGTACTTC. Translated: CSAPNGYEQYF.

The sample holds many counts of this clonotype. The chain couples TRBV6-2 or TRBV6-3 to TRBJ2-7; a weak D match, TRBD2 (5 bases). CDR1 MNHEY and CDR2 SVGEGT come from the germline V gene. The length of the CDR3 is 14 residues. Trimming took 10 bases from V and 6 from J, leaving 22 bases between them. The CDR3 here is CATGMGYSQFEQYF. The CDR3 bases are TGTGCCACGGGAATGGGATACTCTCAGTTCGAGCAGTACTTC.

This clonotype was recorded at least ten times. This chain joins TRBV7-9 and TRBJ1-2, with no clear D. The CDR3 spans 14 residues. Germline CDR1 and CDR2: SEHNR and FQNEAQ (reference sequence). The V and J ends lost 5 bases and 6 bases respectively, with 16 bases between them. This chain's CDR3 is CASSMLRLIDGYTF. As DNA, the CDR3 is TGTGCCAGCAGCATGTTGAGGCTTATTGATGGCTACACCTTC. Variable domain in full (rest from reference TRBV7-9 and TRBJ1-2): DTGVSQNPRHKITKRGQNVTFRCDPISEHNRLYWYRQTLGQGPEFLTYFQNEAQLEKSRLLSDRFSAERPKGSFSTLEIQRTEQGDSAMYLCASSMLRLIDGYTFGSGTRLTVV.

V and J are TRBV12-3 or TRBV12-4 and TRBJ2-3; 9 bases agree with TRBD1. The ends lost 4 bases at V and 9 bases at J; junction bases unmatched: 11. The CDR3 covers 15 residues. The CDR3 coding sequence is TGTGCCAGCAGTTCCCGGGGACAGGGTCTGGCGACGCAGTATTTT. Protein product: CASSSRGQGLATQYF.

The chain is built from TRBV20-1 and TRBJ2-2; 14 bases are shared with TRBD2. The CDR3 is made up of 17 amino acids. Germline V lookup: CDR1 DFQATT, CDR2 SNEGSKA (reference sequence). The CDR3 nucleotides are TGCAGCGCATCCGGACTAGCGGGGGGAGCGAACACCGGGGAGCTGTTTTTT. Protein product: CSASGLAGGANTGELFF.

The chain is built from TRBV15 and TRBJ2-3; D possibly corresponds to TRBD2 (6 bases). Trimming cost V 3 bases and J 0 bases, with 19 bases left between them. The CDR3 is made up of 18 amino acids. Per the germline V gene, CDR1 is LNHNV and CDR2 is YYDKDF (reference sequence). The CDR3 region has the DNA TGTGCCACCAGCAGCGGGAGTATGAGCGAGCCTAGCACAGATACGCAGTATTTT. It yields the protein CATSSGSMSEPSTDTQYF.

This clonotype was picked up a small number of times. Since a much larger clone is just one base distant, this may be a read error. The V gene is TRBV7-9, the J gene TRBJ2-7; TRBD1 or TRBD2 may be the D gene (5 bases each). Germline CDR1 reads SEHNR; CDR2 reads FQNEAQ (reference sequence). V lost 3 bases, J lost 7 bases, and 22 bases lay in between. This CDR3 has 16 amino acids. The CDR3 sequence is CASSLSRSQGRDEQYF. The CDR3 bases are TGTGCCAGCAGCTTGAGCCGCTCTCAGGGACGGGATGAGCAGTACTTC.

The chain links TRBV7-2 to TRBJ1-5; D is ambiguous. The CDR3 loop spans 15 amino acids. Per the germline V gene, CDR1 is SGHTA and CDR2 is FQGNSA. Trimming removed 0 bases from V and 5 bases from J, with 11 bases in between. The CDR3 DNA reads as TGTGCCAGCAGCTTAGCGCAAGGACCTGATCAGCCCCAGCATTTT. Its protein product is CASSLAQGPDQPQHF.

Concerning this clonotype: Given a much more abundant clone one base away, this may be a read error. The rearrangement uses TRBV5-5 and TRBJ2-7; possibly TRBD2 for D (7 bases). Matching the DNA end better, TRBJ2-5 makes the J call doubtful. CDR1 and CDR2 (germline): SGHKS, YYEKEE (reference sequence). This CDR3 spans 15 amino acids. For the CDR3, the DNA is TGTGCCAGCAGCGTAACGGGGGGCTCCCAAGCGACCCAGTACTTC. Its protein is CASSVTGGSQATQYF.

In the case of this clonotype: Germline is not matched at one junction end, which may reflect a read error. The CDR3 loop is CASSRPGLAGITPGERFF. The CDR3 DNA is TGCGCCAGCAGCAGACCGGGACTAGCGGGAATCACTCCCGGGGAGCGGTTTTTT. The genes are TRBV7-2 and TRBJ2-2; 13 bases match TRBD2. The CDR3 extends over 18 amino acids. CDR1 and CDR2 from the germline V gene are SGHTA and FQGNSA. The variable domain in full, with the rest retrieved from reference TRBV7-2 and TRBJ2-2, is GAGVSQSPSNKVTEKGKDVELRCDPISGHTALYWYRQSLGQGLEFLIYFQGNSAPDKSGLPSDRFSAERTGGSVSTLTIQRTQQEDSAVYLCASSRPGLAGITPGERFFGEGSRLTVL.

This clonotype was detected many times. The genes are TRBV5-6 and TRBJ1-5; 12 positions match TRBD1. CDR3 length equals 16 residues. Germline V lookup: CDR1 SGHDT, CDR2 YYEEEE. V lost 1 base and J lost 3; bases outside the gene matches: 2. The CDR3 here is CASSLRDRGLNQPQHF. In DNA, the CDR3 is TGTGCCAGCAGCTTGAGGGACAGGGGGCTCAATCAGCCCCAGCATTTT.

At least ten counts were recorded for this clonotype. CDR3 sequence (DNA): TGCAGTGCTAGAGGAGGGGACTTCTCCTACGAGCAGTACTTC. Encoded protein: CSARGGDFSYEQYF. This rearrangement joins TRBV20-1 to TRBJ2-7; D might be TRBD2 (6 bases). Germline-derived CDR1 and CDR2 are DFQATT and SNEGSKA (reference sequence). V dropped 1 base and J dropped 0 bases, with 10 bases sitting between them. This CDR3 spans 14 amino acids.

This chain joins TRBV5-1 and TRBJ1-1; TRBD1 agrees at 8 bases. This CDR3 has 17 amino acids. Germline assignment: CDR1 SGHRS and CDR2 YFSETQ. Trimming removed 3 bases from V and 5 bases from J; junction bases left unmatched: 15. The CDR3 reads CASSSTGGGQGGTEAFF. CDR3 nucleotide sequence: TGCGCCAGCAGCTCCACGGGGGGTGGACAGGGAGGAACTGAAGCTTTCTTT. The full variable domain, its missing parts supplied by reference TRBV5-1 and TRBJ1-1, is KAGVTQTPRYLIKTRGQQVTLSCSPISGHRSVSWYQQTPGQGLQFLFEYFSETQRNKGNFPGRFSGRQFSNSRSEMNVSTLELGDSALYLCASSSTGGGQGGTEAFFGQGTRLTVV.

This clonotype showed up many times. The chain is built from TRBV10-3 and TRBJ1-1; TRBD1 might be the D (6 bases). Between the trimmed V and J ends, which lost 1 base and 1 base, there was a span of 13 bases. The germline gives CDR1 ENHRY, CDR2 SYGVKD. The CDR3 runs 16 residues. The CDR3 spells CAISEFSGQKNTEAFF. The CDR3, as DNA: TGTGCCATCAGTGAGTTTTCGGGACAAAAGAACACTGAAGCTTTCTTT.

The chain couples TRBV20-1 to TRBJ1-2; D perhaps matches TRBD1 (5 bases). There are 14 residues in the CDR3. Looked up from germline, CDR1 is DFQATT and CDR2 is SNEGSKA (reference sequence). V lost 5 bases, J lost 3 bases, and 16 bases lay in between. DNA of the CDR3: TGCAGTGCTCCTAAAGGGGACGGATACTATGGCTACACCTTC. Amino acid sequence: CSAPKGDGYYGYTF.

This clonotype has just one count. The V gene is TRBV7-2, the J gene TRBJ2-3; possibly TRBD2 for D (6 bases). Germline V gives CDR1 SGHTA, CDR2 FQGNSA. The V end was cut by 2 bases, the J end by 0 bases, with 12 bases between. The CDR3 totals 16 residues. CDR3 amino acids: CASSLRGGPSTDTQYF. CDR3 DNA sequence: TGTGCCAGCAGCTTAAGGGGAGGCCCTAGCACAGATACGCAGTATTTT.

The table lists this clonotype with a few counts. The rearrangement links TRBV28 to TRBJ1-5, with TRBD1 matching over 9 bases. Germline assignment: CDR1 MDHEN and CDR2 SYDVKM. Trimming cost V 6 bases and J 6 bases; bases outside gene matches: 9. The CDR3 is made up of 15 amino acids. The CDR3 coding sequence is TGTGCCAGCAGCCCCTCGGGACAGGGCGGTCAGCCCCAGCATTTT. Translated, it gives CASSPSGQGGQPQHF. Filled out from reference TRBV28 and TRBJ1-5, the complete variable domain reads DVKVTQSSRYLVKRTGEKVFLECVQDMDHENMFWYRQDPGLGLRLIYFSYDVKMKEKGDIPEGYSVSREKKERFSLILESASTNQTSMYLCASSPSGQGGQPQHFGDGTRLSIL.

V usage is TRBV9 and J usage is TRBJ1-2, with D unclear. Looked up from germline, CDR1 is SGDLS and CDR2 is YYNGEE. There are 15 residues in the CDR3. The V end was cut by 4 bases, the J end by 3 bases, with 16 bases between. The CDR3, as DNA: TGTGCCAGCAGCACGCCGTCCCCTACATACTATGGCTACACCTTC. Translation gives CASSTPSPTYYGYTF.

This chain uses TRBV20-1 with TRBJ1-1; no clear D gene. The CDR3 consists of 14 residues. The V gene's germline CDR1 is DFQATT and CDR2 SNEGSKA (reference sequence). The V gene lost 4 bases and the J gene lost 1 base, with 13 bases spanning the gap. The CDR3 DNA is TGCAGTGCTAACCGGGCCGAAAGGAACACTGAAGCTTTCTTT. It is translated as CSANRAERNTEAFF.

In its sample, this clonotype was seen many times. The chain recombines TRBV30 with TRBJ2-7, with 10 bases that match TRBD1. The V gene's germline CDR1 is GTSNPN and CDR2 SVGIG (reference sequence). The J segment lost 5 bases and the V segment lost 6 bases, leaving 7 bases of the junction unmatched. The CDR3 runs to 13 residues. Here the CDR3 reads CACGQGQGNEQYF. The CDR3 DNA is TGTGCCTGTGGACAGGGACAGGGGAACGAGCAGTACTTC.

This sequence joins TRBV7-9 and TRBJ2-7; TRBD1 matches 9 bases. With V trimmed by 0 bases and J by 1 base, 4 bases remained unmatched. Germline lookup yields CDR1 SEHNR and CDR2 FQNEAQ (reference sequence). This CDR3 has 16 residues. The CDR3 region is CASSLARGQGSYEQYF. Written as DNA, the CDR3 is TGTGCCAGCAGCTTAGCGCGGGGACAGGGATCCTACGAGCAGTACTTC.

Points on this clonotype: This may come from a read error, since a much larger clone is one base off. The genes are TRBV10-3 and TRBJ2-2; either TRBD1 or TRBD2 may fit D (5 bases each). Germline values: CDR1 ENHRY, CDR2 SYGVKD. CDR3 length: 14 residues. The CDR3 region has the DNA TGTGCCATCAGCGCTCTGGGGACCACCGGGGAGCGGTTTTTT. Amino acids: CAISALGTTGERFF.

The rearrangement links TRBV2 to TRBJ2-7; no firm D call. V was cut by 5 bases and J by 3 bases, with 17 bases left in between. CDR1 is SNHLY, CDR2 FYNNEI, per germline. The CDR3 covers 15 residues. The CDR3 bases are TGTGCCAGCAGTAAAGGCGCAAACGGGTTCTACGAGCAGTACTTC. Translating gives CASSKGANGFYEQYF.

This clonotype was recorded a few times. A much larger clone lies one base from this, so it may be a read error. The gene calls are TRBV12-3 or TRBV12-4 and TRBJ2-3; perhaps TRBD2 as D (6 bases). The CDR3 is made up of 15 amino acids. CDR3 DNA: TGTGCCAGCAGTTTGGGGGGTTGGGGCACAGATGCGCAGTATTTT. Translated: CASSLGGWGTDAQYF.

The chain employs TRBV7-2 and TRBJ1-1, with D unresolved. Germline assignment: CDR1 SGHTA and CDR2 FQGNSA. This CDR3 is 13 amino acids long. Trimming removed 2 bases at V and 4 bases at J, with 8 bases between. The DNA for the CDR3 is TGTGCCAGCAGCTTACTGTCACTCACTGAAGCTTTCTTT. Its translation is CASSLLSLTEAFF.

The table lists this clonotype with a few counts. Being one base from a much bigger clone, this may be a read error. This rearrangement joins TRBV5-6 to TRBJ2-1; D is uncertain. CDR1 SGHDT and CDR2 YYEEEE come from the germline V gene. Trimming took 4 bases from V and 6 from J, leaving 11 bases between them. The CDR3 length is 13 residues. CDR3 region: CASSPGLCNEQFF. CDR3 DNA sequence: TGTGCCAGCAGCCCCGGCCTCTGCAATGAGCAGTTCTTC.

This clonotype was seen a handful of times. The rearrangement uses TRBV6-1 and TRBJ1-4, with D possibly being TRBD1 (6 bases). This CDR3 comprises 14 residues. Deletions cut 5 bases from V and 2 bases from J, with 9 bases between. Germline CDR1 is MNHNS and CDR2 is SASEGT. For the CDR3, the DNA is TGTGCCAGCAGTCCCAGGGGCACTAATGAAAAACTGTTTTTT. Its protein is CASSPRGTNEKLFF.